A selection of T cell receptor beta chains follows, all from one sample in a study of blood T cell repertoires in COVID-19. The method was immunoSEQ multiplex PCR; TCRdb's version includes in-frame clones alone and lacks a portion of them. Of under 300,000 clones in the sample, around 90% were seen once. The sequenced sample was PBMCs or T cells enriched from blood (not recorded which). Receptor source: a woman in her twenties or thirties with acute COVID-19. CDR3s include the opening cysteine and the closing phenylalanine or tryptophan. The D gene is left open where the match is weak.

TRBV5-1	TRBD2	CASSGGAGVGDTQYF
TRBV18	TRBD2	CASSPGGTGHEQYF
TRBV18	TRBD1	CASSPPGQIGWNEQFF
TRBV18	TRBD1	CASSPGQGDEQFF
TRBV7-3	TRBD2	CASSSRTSRNEQFF
TRBV28	TRBD1	CASSLVSTGGGGSGANVLTF
TRBV6-5	TRBD1	CASSPTGGDYGYTF
TRBV14	-	CASSPGDPWVNTEAFF
TRBV9	TRBD1	CASSVAAAGGNGGVPEAFF
TRBV30	TRBD1	CAWPSGQGSTYEQYF
TRBV28	-	CASSVYSGYTF
TRBV5-1	TRBD1	CASSSRDSPLNYGYTF
TRBV10-3	TRBD1	CAISDPGTGGTEAFF
TRBV7-9	-	CASSFSDSPGGYTF
TRBV9	-	CASSPRGRAEAFF
TRBV6-5	-	CASPDSSGANVLTF
TRBV6-5	-	CASSYSGLRNEKLFF
TRBV5-6	-	CASSLYQVGETQYF
TRBV28	-	CASSSIRGAGTEAFF
TRBV7-9	TRBD2	CASSHTTSGRAGEQYF
TRBV20-1	-	CSARTTEQFF
TRBV6-5	TRBD1	CASSQAGGGDEKLFF
TRBV7-8	TRBD1	CASSLDRASNQPQHF
TRBV9	TRBD2	CASSVTSGSLPDTQYF
TRBV18	TRBD2	CASSPTGTSGRYEQFF
TRBV15	TRBD2	CATSRARLAGEDEQFF
TRBV19	TRBD2	CASSQPLSGAYNEQFF